This TCR beta chain was captured by sequencing in a study of sequential checkpoint blockade in melanoma. Study-level background: Patients were randomized 1:1 to nivolumab-then-ipilimumab or ipilimumab-then-nivolumab first-line. Both treatment sequences were followed by maintenance nivolumab.

The protocol was immunoSEQ multiplex PCR, while the TCRdb copy is restricted to in-frame clones and leaves out a portion. The sample shows about 3,600 clones, more than 55% of them seen only once. From germline, CDR1 is ENHRY and CDR2 SYGVKD. The CDR3 consists of 14 residues. The V segment lost 10 bases and the J segment 7 bases; nucleotides outside the gene matches: 10. Treatment noted: randomized to nivolumab then ipilimumab (arm A) or the reverse (arm B). Sorted cells were live CD3+CD8+, lacking CD19 and CD56, from PBMCs. The sequencing used CD8+ T cells sorted from blood (inferred from file names), collected from a patient given nivolumab and ipilimumab in sequence. This clonotype was obtained from a human donor with melanoma. The chain couples TRBV10-3 to TRBJ2-1; 10 nucleotides agree with TRBD1. CDR3 in DNA: TGTGCCAGCAATCCGGGACAGGGGATGAATGAGCAGTTCTTC. As protein: CASNPGQGMNEQFF.